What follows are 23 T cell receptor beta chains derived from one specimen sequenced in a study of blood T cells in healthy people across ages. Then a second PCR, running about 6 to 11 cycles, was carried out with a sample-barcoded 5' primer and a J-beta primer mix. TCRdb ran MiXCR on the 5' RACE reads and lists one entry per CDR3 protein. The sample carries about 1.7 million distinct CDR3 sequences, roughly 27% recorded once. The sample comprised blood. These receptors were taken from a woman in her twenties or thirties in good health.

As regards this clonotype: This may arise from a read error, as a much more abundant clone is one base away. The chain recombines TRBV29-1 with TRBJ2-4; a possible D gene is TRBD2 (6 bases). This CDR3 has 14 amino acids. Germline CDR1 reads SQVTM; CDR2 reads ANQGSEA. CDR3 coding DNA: TGCAGCGTTGAAGGCCCGAAGGAGGGAAACATTCCGTACTTC. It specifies CSVEGPKEGNIPYF.

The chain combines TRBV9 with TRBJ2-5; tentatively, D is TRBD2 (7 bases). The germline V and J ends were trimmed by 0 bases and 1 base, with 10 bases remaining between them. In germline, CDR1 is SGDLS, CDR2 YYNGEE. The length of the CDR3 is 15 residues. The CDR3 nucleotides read TGTGCCAGCAGCGTAGAGGGGGGGATCCAAGAGACCCAGTACTTC. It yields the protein CASSVEGGIQETQYF.

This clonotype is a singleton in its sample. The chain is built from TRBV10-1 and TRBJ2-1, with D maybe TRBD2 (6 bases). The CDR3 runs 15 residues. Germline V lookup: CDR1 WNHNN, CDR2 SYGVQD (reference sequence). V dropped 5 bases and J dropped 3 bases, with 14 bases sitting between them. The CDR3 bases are TGCGCCAGCAGTATAGGGCGGGACCGCTACAATGAGCAGTTCTTC. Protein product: CASSIGRDRYNEQFF.

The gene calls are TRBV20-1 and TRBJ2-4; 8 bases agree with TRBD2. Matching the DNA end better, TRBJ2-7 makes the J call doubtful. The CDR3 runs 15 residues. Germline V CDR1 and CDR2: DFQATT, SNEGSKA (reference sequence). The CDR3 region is CSVESPTSGIHEQYF. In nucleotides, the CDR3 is TGCAGTGTCGAGAGCCCCACTAGCGGCATCCACGAGCAGTACTTC.

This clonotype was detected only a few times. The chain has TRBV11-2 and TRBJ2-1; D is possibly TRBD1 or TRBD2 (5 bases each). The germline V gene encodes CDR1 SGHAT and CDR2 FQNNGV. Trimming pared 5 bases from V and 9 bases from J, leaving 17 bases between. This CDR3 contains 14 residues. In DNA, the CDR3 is TGTGCCAGCAGCAACCCGGGACGAAAGACTGAGCAGTTCTTC. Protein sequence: CASSNPGRKTEQFF.

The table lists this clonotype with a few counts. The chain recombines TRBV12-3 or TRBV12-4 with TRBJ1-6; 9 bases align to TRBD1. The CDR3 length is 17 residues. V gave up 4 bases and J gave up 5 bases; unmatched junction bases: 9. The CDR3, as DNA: TGTGCCAGCAGTTCGTATGGGGGACAGGGAAATAATTCACCCCTCCACTTT. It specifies CASSSYGGQGNNSPLHF.

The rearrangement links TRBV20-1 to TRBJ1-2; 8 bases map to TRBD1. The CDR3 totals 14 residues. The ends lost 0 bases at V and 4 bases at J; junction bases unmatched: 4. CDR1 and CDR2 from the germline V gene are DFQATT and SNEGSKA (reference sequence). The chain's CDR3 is CSARDKGTGYGYTF. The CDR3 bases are TGCAGTGCTAGAGATAAGGGGACAGGCTATGGCTACACCTTC.

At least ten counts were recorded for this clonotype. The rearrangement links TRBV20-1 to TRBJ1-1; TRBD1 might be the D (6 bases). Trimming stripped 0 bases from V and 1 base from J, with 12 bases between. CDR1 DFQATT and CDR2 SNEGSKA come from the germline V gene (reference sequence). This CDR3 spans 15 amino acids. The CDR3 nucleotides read TGCAGTGCTAGAGAGGGGGGCATTGGGAACACTGAAGCTTTCTTT. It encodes CSAREGGIGNTEAFF.

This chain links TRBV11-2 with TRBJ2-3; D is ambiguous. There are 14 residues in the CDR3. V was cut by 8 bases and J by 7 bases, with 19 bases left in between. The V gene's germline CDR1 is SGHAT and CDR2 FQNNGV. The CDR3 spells CASSGDPSMYTQYF. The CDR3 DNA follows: TGTGCCAGCTCTGGAGACCCATCCATGTATACGCAGTATTTT. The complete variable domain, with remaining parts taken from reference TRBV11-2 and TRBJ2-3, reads EAGVAQSPRYKIIEKRQSVAFWCNPISGHATLYWYQQILGQGPKLLIQFQNNGVVDDSQLPKDRFSAERLKGVDSTLKIQPAKLEDSAVYLCASSGDPSMYTQYFGPGTRLTVL.

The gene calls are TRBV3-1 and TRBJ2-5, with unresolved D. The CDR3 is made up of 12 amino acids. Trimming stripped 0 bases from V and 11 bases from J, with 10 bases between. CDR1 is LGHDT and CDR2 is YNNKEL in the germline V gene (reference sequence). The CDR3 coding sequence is TGTGCCAGCAGCCAAGATCAACAGAAACAGTACTTC. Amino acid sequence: CASSQDQQKQYF.

The DNA of the CDR3 is TGTGCCAGCAGCCCCAGACAGGGGGAAGATTATGGCTACACCTTC. Its protein is CASSPRQGEDYGYTF. V is TRBV4-2 and J is TRBJ1-2; TRBD1 aligns across 9 bases. CDR1 is LGHNA, CDR2 YNFKEQ, per germline. The ends lost 4 bases at V and 5 bases at J; junction bases unmatched: 8. The CDR3 loop spans 15 amino acids.

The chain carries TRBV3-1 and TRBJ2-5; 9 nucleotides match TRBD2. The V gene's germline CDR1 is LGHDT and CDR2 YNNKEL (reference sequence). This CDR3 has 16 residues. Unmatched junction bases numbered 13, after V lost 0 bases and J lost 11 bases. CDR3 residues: CASSQDGASGIGGQYF. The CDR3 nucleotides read TGTGCCAGCAGCCAAGATGGTGCTAGCGGGATCGGGGGGCAGTACTTC.

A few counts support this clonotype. The CDR3 DNA is TGTGCCAGCAGCCCGGGACCGATAGATACGCAGTATTTT. Amino acids: CASSPGPIDTQYF. V is TRBV9 and J is TRBJ2-3; tentatively, D is TRBD1 or TRBD2 (5 bases each). The CDR3 totals 13 residues. Germline lookup yields CDR1 SGDLS and CDR2 YYNGEE. V lost 4 bases and J lost 5, with 11 bases in between.

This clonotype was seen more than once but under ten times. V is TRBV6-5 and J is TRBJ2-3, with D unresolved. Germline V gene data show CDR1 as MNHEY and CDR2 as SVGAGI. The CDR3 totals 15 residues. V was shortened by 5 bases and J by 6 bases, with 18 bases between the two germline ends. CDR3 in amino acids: CASSPKSGLWDTQYF. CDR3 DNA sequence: TGTGCCAGCAGTCCAAAATCCGGCCTCTGGGATACGCAGTATTTT.

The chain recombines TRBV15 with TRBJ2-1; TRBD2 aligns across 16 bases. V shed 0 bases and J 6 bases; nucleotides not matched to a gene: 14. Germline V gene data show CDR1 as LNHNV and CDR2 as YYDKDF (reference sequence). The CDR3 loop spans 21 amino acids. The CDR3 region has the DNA TGTGCCACCAGCAGAGAGATTATGGGACTAGCGGGGGGGCAAAGGGGCAATGAGCAGTTCTTC. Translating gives CATSREIMGLAGGQRGNEQFF.

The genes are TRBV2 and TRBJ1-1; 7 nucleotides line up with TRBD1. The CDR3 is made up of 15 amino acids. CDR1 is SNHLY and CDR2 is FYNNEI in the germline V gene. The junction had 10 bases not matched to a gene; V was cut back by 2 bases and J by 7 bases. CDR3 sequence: CASSETRQGVDEAFF. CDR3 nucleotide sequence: TGTGCCAGCAGTGAAACGCGACAGGGTGTAGATGAAGCTTTCTTT.

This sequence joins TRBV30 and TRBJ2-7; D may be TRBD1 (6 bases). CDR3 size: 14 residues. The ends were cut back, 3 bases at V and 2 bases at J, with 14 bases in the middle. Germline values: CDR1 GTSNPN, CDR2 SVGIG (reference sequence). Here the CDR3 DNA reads TGTGCCTGGAGGCTCAGGGGCGCGACCTACGAGCAGTACTTC. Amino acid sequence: CAWRLRGATYEQYF.

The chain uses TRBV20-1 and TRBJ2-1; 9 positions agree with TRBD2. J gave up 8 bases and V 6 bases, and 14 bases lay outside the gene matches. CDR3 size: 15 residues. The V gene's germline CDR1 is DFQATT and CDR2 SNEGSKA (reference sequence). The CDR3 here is CSASTRAGGLDEQFF. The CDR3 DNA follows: TGCAGTGCATCAACGCGGGCGGGAGGGCTGGATGAGCAGTTCTTC.

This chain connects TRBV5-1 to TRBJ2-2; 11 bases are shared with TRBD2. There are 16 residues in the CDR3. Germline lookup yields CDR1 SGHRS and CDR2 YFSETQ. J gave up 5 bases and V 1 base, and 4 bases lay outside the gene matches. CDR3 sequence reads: CASSLMLAGGTGELFF. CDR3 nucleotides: TGCGCCAGCAGCTTGATGCTAGCGGGAGGAACCGGGGAGCTGTTTTTT.

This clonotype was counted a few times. The CDR3 DNA reads TGTGCCAGCAAGGGAGACCAAGAGACCCAGTACTTC. Amino acid sequence: CASKGDQETQYF. The chain links TRBV2 to TRBJ2-5, with D maybe TRBD2 (5 bases). The CDR3 is 12 residues long. Trimming stripped 7 bases from V and 0 bases from J, with 6 bases between. Germline assignment: CDR1 SNHLY and CDR2 FYNNEI.

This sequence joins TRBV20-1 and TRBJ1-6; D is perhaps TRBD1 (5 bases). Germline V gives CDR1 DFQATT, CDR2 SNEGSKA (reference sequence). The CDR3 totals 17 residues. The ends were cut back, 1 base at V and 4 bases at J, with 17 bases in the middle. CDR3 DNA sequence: TGCAGTGCTAGAGGTGTGGGGCAGGGATCGTATAATTCACCCCTCCACTTT. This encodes CSARGVGQGSYNSPLHF.

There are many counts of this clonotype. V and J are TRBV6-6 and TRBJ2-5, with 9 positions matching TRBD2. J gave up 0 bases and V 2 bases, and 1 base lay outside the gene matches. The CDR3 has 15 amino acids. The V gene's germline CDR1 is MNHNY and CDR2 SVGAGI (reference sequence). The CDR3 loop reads CASSYTSGYQETQYF. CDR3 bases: TGTGCCAGCAGTTACACTAGCGGGTACCAAGAGACCCAGTACTTC.

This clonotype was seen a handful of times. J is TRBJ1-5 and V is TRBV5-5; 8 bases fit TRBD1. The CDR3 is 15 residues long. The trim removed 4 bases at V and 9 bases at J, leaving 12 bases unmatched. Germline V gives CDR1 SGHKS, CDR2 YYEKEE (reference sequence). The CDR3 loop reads CASSVDREPSRPQHF. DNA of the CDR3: TGTGCCAGCAGCGTGGACAGGGAGCCCTCTCGGCCCCAGCATTTT.